One T cell receptor (beta chain) is described in this entry. Its target is not known. There are 15 residues in the CDR3. After removal of 3 bases from V and 5 bases from J, the junction contained 9 bases not matched to a gene. Germline-derived CDR1 and CDR2 are MNHEY and SMNVEV (reference sequence). Deep level was the assay's run setting. Sequenced by immunoSEQ multiplex PCR; TCRdb stores in-frame clones only, minus some. In the table there are about 2,100,000 clones, roughly 91% of which are singletons. These data come from a study of shared clonotypes between healthy human individuals. Study findings and constraints: Sampling used blood alone; tissue repertoires probably differ.

Naive CD8 cells, CD45RO-negative and positively selected for CCR7, excluded terminally differentiated effector memory CD45RA+ cells. The chain employs TRBV27 and TRBJ2-5; 7 bases map to TRBD1. Input material: naive CD8+ T cells from PBMCs. This sequence was found in a man aged 18 to 29 in good health. Some clones in this sample may be carry-over from other donors' samples. CDR3 sequence: CASSFSGTAIETQYF. The CDR3 DNA is TGTGCCAGCAGTTTCTCCGGGACAGCGATTGAGACCCAGTACTTC.